These T cell receptor beta chains were read from a single sample in a study of shared clonotypes between healthy human individuals. Libraries were prepared by immunoSEQ multiplex PCR; TCRdb keeps only in-frame clonotypes and omits some of them. The data contain roughly 1,100,000 clones, around 76% of them singletons. The sequencing input was memory CD4+ T cells sorted from blood. These receptors were obtained from a man aged 18 to 29 in good health. Each CDR3 is given with its conserved first and last residue. Each record gives: clone size, J gene, V gene, D gene, CDR3 protein, CDR3 DNA. D genes are given only for firm matches. Some rows have no size entry. The others give once, few or many, or a class for an expanded clone.

clone_size: -; j_call: TRBJ2-7; v_call: TRBV7-2; d_call: -; cdr3_aa: CASSLDGPLYEQYF; cdr3_nt: TGTGCCAGCAGCTTGGACGGACCCCTCTACGAGCAGTACTTC
clone_size: once; j_call: TRBJ2-3; v_call: TRBV13; d_call: TRBD2; cdr3_aa: CASSSGLAGKIDTQYF; cdr3_nt: TGTGCCAGCAGCTCTGGACTAGCGGGGAAAATAGATACGCAGTATTTT
clone_size: -; j_call: TRBJ2-3; v_call: TRBV5-1; d_call: -; cdr3_aa: CASSGGDTLRGDTQYF; cdr3_nt: TGCGCCAGCAGCGGAGGGGACACCCTGAGGGGAGATACGCAGTATTTT
clone_size: -; j_call: TRBJ2-1; v_call: TRBV2; d_call: -; cdr3_aa: CASITSRSWTDNEQFF; cdr3_nt: TGTGCCAGCATAACAAGTCGCTCTTGGACGGACAATGAGCAGTTCTTC
clone_size: -; j_call: TRBJ1-1; v_call: TRBV27; d_call: TRBD1; cdr3_aa: CASSLSAGGGTEAFF; cdr3_nt: TGTGCCAGCAGTTTATCGGCAGGGGGGGGTACTGAAGCTTTCTTT
clone_size: -; j_call: TRBJ1-3; v_call: TRBV4-3; d_call: -; cdr3_aa: CASSQEFRGRSGNTIYF; cdr3_nt: TGCGCCAGCAGCCAAGAATTCAGGGGAAGATCTGGAAACACCATATATTTT
clone_size: once; j_call: TRBJ2-1; v_call: TRBV6-5; d_call: -; cdr3_aa: CASALSQTFNEQFF; cdr3_nt: TGTGCCAGTGCCCTTAGCCAAACTTTCAATGAGCAGTTCTTC
clone_size: few; j_call: TRBJ2-5; v_call: TRBV15; d_call: TRBD1; cdr3_aa: CATSRGTGAQETQYF; cdr3_nt: TGTGCCACCAGCAGAGGGACAGGGGCCCAAGAGACCCAGTACTTC
clone_size: many; j_call: TRBJ1-2; v_call: TRBV15; d_call: -; cdr3_aa: CATSRDQGGYTF; cdr3_nt: TGTGCCACCAGCAGAGATCAAGGGGGCTACACCTTC
clone_size: -; j_call: TRBJ2-6; v_call: TRBV14; d_call: -; cdr3_aa: CASSQGGLGANVLTF; cdr3_nt: TGTGCCAGCAGCCAAGGAGGGCTCGGGGCCAACGTCCTGACTTTC
clone_size: -; j_call: TRBJ2-2; v_call: TRBV2; d_call: -; cdr3_aa: CASSGPSPNTGELFF; cdr3_nt: TGTGCCAGCAGTGGACCGTCCCCGAACACCGGGGAGCTGTTTTTT
clone_size: -; j_call: TRBJ1-3; v_call: TRBV4-1; d_call: -; cdr3_aa: CASSQADGSSGNTIYF; cdr3_nt: TGCGCCAGCAGCCAAGCAGACGGAAGCTCTGGAAACACCATATATTTT
clone_size: -; j_call: TRBJ1-2; v_call: TRBV21-1; d_call: -; cdr3_aa: CASTEAPFENYGYTF; cdr3_nt: TGTGCCAGTACAGAGGCCCCCTTTGAAAACTATGGCTACACCTTC
clone_size: many; j_call: TRBJ1-2; v_call: TRBV4-3; d_call: TRBD1; cdr3_aa: CASSRVGTGYGYTF; cdr3_nt: TGCGCCAGCAGCCGGGTCGGGACAGGCTATGGCTACACCTTC
clone_size: -; j_call: TRBJ2-1; v_call: TRBV6-1; d_call: -; cdr3_aa: CASENFLQFF; cdr3_nt: TGTGCCAGCGAGAACTTCCTTCAGTTCTTC
clone_size: -; j_call: TRBJ2-7; v_call: TRBV25-1; d_call: -; cdr3_aa: CASSDSGKHYEQYF; cdr3_nt: TGTGCCAGCAGTGATTCTGGGAAACACTACGAGCAGTACTTC
clone_size: few; j_call: TRBJ1-5; v_call: TRBV30; d_call: -; cdr3_aa: CAWTPTPGQPQHF; cdr3_nt: TGTGCCTGGACCCCAACCCCGGGTCAGCCCCAGCATTTT
clone_size: -; j_call: TRBJ2-3; v_call: TRBV25-1; d_call: -; cdr3_aa: CASSEFGGGSTDTQYF; cdr3_nt: TGTGCCAGCAGTGAATTTGGCGGCGGAAGCACAGATACGCAGTATTTT
clone_size: once; j_call: TRBJ1-6; v_call: TRBV19; d_call: TRBD1; cdr3_aa: CASSRLLQGADNSPLHF; cdr3_nt: TGTGCCAGTAGTCGGCTTCTACAGGGGGCGGATAATTCACCCCTCCACTTT
clone_size: once; j_call: TRBJ1-1; v_call: TRBV2; d_call: -; cdr3_aa: CASSRQVLNTEAFF; cdr3_nt: TGTGCCAGCAGTAGACAGGTACTTAACACTGAAGCTTTCTTT